The 13 T cell receptor beta chains below come from one sample, sequenced in a study of blood T cell repertoires in COVID-19. Assay used: immunoSEQ multiplex PCR; TCRdb lists only in-frame clones, some missing. Among about 100,000 clones listed, approximately 80% were seen once. Specimen: peripheral blood. The receptor source for this set is a man in his 70s with active or convalescent COVID-19.

This clone was observed once. The chain recombines TRBV6-5 with TRBJ2-7; maybe TRBD2 (5 bases). This CDR3 region has 13 residues. Trimming pared 8 bases from V and 5 bases from J, leaving 16 bases between. CDR1 and CDR2 (germline): MNHEY, SVGAGI. The CDR3 bases are TGTGCCAGCGGCAGGACGGCGGGCGACGAGCAGTACTTC. Translation gives CASGRTAGDEQYF.

This chain links TRBV19 with TRBJ1-1; D possibly corresponds to TRBD1 (5 bases). The V end was cut by 3 bases, the J end by 1 base, with 15 bases between. Germline lookup yields CDR1 LNHDA and CDR2 SQIVND (reference sequence). The CDR3 has 16 amino acids. The CDR3 here is CASSMSPRAGNTEAFF. The CDR3, as DNA: TGTGCCAGTAGTATGAGCCCCAGGGCCGGGAACACTGAAGCTTTCTTT. The full variable domain, completed using reference TRBV19 and TRBJ1-1, is DGGITQSPKYLFRKEGQNVTLSCEQNLNHDAMYWYRQDPGQGLRLIYYSQIVNDFQKGDIAEGYSVSREKKESFPLTVTSAQKNPTAFYLCASSMSPRAGNTEAFFGQGTRLTVV.

This clone was seen just once. J is TRBJ1-1 and V is TRBV10-3; 9 bases match TRBD1. The J segment lost 10 bases and the V segment lost 7 bases, leaving 10 bases of the junction unmatched. This CDR3 spans 13 amino acids. Per germline, CDR1 ENHRY and CDR2 SYGVKD. The CDR3 sequence is CAITTTGGEGAFF. Written as DNA, the CDR3 is TGTGCCATCACCACGACAGGGGGAGAAGGAGCTTTCTTT.

The chain is built from TRBV19 and TRBJ1-5; no firm D call. The CDR3 runs 13 residues. V was pared by 4 bases and J by 2 bases, with 6 bases between. Germline-derived CDR1 and CDR2 are LNHDA and SQIVND (reference sequence). CDR3 sequence (DNA): TGTGCCAGTAGTAACGGGGGCAATCAGCCCCAGCATTTT. Its protein product is CASSNGGNQPQHF.

The chain couples TRBV11-2 to TRBJ2-7; weak D call: TRBD1 (6 bases). There are 14 residues in the CDR3. Germline V gene sequence: CDR1 SGHAT, CDR2 FQNNGV. With 7 bases removed from V and 5 bases from J, the gap between germline ends came to 18 bases. This CDR3 reads CASNDGTTIHEQYF. The CDR3 region has the DNA TGTGCCAGCAACGATGGGACAACGATCCACGAGCAGTACTTC.

V is TRBV27 and J is TRBJ1-5; unclear D gene. The CDR3 spans 12 residues. Between the trimmed V and J ends, which lost 5 bases and 0 bases, there was a span of 2 bases. CDR1 is MNHEY and CDR2 is SMNVEV in the germline V gene (reference sequence). The CDR3 is CASSHSNQPQHF. In DNA form, the CDR3 reads TGTGCCAGCAGTCATAGCAATCAGCCCCAGCATTTT.

V gene TRBV7-8 combines with J gene TRBJ2-7; D is possibly TRBD1 (6 bases). CDR1 and CDR2 from the germline V gene are SGHVS and FQNEAQ. This CDR3 comprises 13 residues. V gave up 2 bases and J gave up 3 bases, with 8 bases separating them. CDR3 amino acids: CASSLRGFYEQYF. CDR3 nucleotides: TGTGCCAGCAGCTTAAGGGGGTTCTACGAGCAGTACTTC.

The CDR3 is CASSHEFEAASPLHF. CDR3 coding DNA: TGTGCCAGCAGCCATGAGTTTGAGGCTGCTTCACCCCTCCACTTT. The chain carries TRBV7-9 and TRBJ1-6, with unresolved D. V was pared by 5 bases and J by 9 bases, with 17 bases between. Per germline, CDR1 SEHNR and CDR2 FQNEAQ (reference sequence). This CDR3 contains 15 residues.

This clone was detected only once. The J gene is TRBJ1-2, the V gene TRBV15, with 7 positions matching TRBD1. After removal of 1 base from V and 12 bases from J, the junction contained 5 bases not matched to a gene. Per germline, CDR1 LNHNV and CDR2 YYDKDF (reference sequence). The CDR3 sequence is 12 residues long. CDR3 amino acids: CATSRVSGGDTF. CDR3 nucleotides: TGTGCCACCAGCAGAGTCTCAGGGGGAGACACCTTC.

The chain joins TRBV3-1 (or the pseudogene TRBV3-2) to TRBJ2-7, with TRBD2 matching over 7 bases. V lost 3 bases and J lost 0; bases outside the gene matches: 2. In germline, CDR1 is LGHDT, CDR2 YNNKEL (reference sequence). CDR3 length equals 14 residues. CDR3 residues: CASSHPSGSYEQYF. Here the CDR3 DNA reads TGTGCCAGCAGCCACCCTAGCGGCTCCTACGAGCAGTACTTC.

The chain links TRBV7-9 to TRBJ2-1; TRBD1 aligns across 10 bases. V trimming: 5 bases; J trimming: 8 bases; junction bases outside the gene matches: 6. This CDR3 is 14 amino acids long. Germline CDR1 and CDR2: SEHNR and FQNEAQ (reference sequence). The CDR3 reads CASSPTGGGDEQFF. CDR3 DNA: TGTGCCAGCAGCCCGACAGGGGGCGGGGATGAGCAGTTCTTC.

The chain carries TRBV5-6 and TRBJ2-7; the match to TRBD2 covers 7 bases. The CDR3 covers 13 residues. Germline V gene sequence: CDR1 SGHDT, CDR2 YYEEEE. After removal of 5 bases from V and 2 bases from J, the junction contained 4 bases not matched to a gene. CDR3 in DNA: TGTGCCAGCAGTGGGACTACCGCCTACGAGCAGTACTTC. Translating gives CASSGTTAYEQYF.

This clone was observed once. The chain uses TRBV15 and TRBJ2-7, with D hard to call. Germline V CDR1 and CDR2: LNHNV, YYDKDF (reference sequence). V shed 0 bases and J shed 2 bases, with 11 bases lying between them. This CDR3 has 15 residues. The CDR3 reads CATSREEHRAYEQYF. As DNA, the CDR3 is TGTGCCACCAGCAGAGAGGAGCACCGAGCCTACGAGCAGTACTTC.